The present TCR beta chain was sequenced within a study of T cell repertoires in aging, cancer and after chemotherapy. In the study overall: Paired samples before and after chemotherapy came from glioblastoma patients receiving temozolomide-based therapy. Roughly 9.3 million TCR reads made up the full dataset. Study observations and caveats: Compared with age-matched healthy donors, untreated hematological or solid cancer patients showed higher blood TCR clonality. Across the chemotherapy interval, each cancer cohort showed higher median generation probability, suggesting thymic rebound.

Germline assignment: CDR1 ENHRY and CDR2 SYGVKD. The CDR3 has 12 amino acids. V shed 4 bases and J shed 0 bases, with 3 bases lying between them. Multiplex touch-down PCR with TRB-A/B primers amplified rearranged V-D-J TRB sequences. Using its own MiXCR run on the multiplex PCR reads, TCRdb lists one record per CDR3 protein. The sample contains 7,000 to 8,500 distinct CDR3 sequences, around 59% of which appear only once. Amplification of TCR beta used genomic DNA extracted from peripheral blood. Notes on this clonotype: The target antigen is unknown.

The receptor's source is a human donor with a solid tumor. This sequence joins TRBV10-3 and TRBJ1-1; D not certain. Sequencing was carried out using blood. The CDR3 region is CAISGLNTEAFF. The CDR3 DNA sequence: TGTGCCATCAGTGGGTTGAACACTGAAGCTTTCTTT.